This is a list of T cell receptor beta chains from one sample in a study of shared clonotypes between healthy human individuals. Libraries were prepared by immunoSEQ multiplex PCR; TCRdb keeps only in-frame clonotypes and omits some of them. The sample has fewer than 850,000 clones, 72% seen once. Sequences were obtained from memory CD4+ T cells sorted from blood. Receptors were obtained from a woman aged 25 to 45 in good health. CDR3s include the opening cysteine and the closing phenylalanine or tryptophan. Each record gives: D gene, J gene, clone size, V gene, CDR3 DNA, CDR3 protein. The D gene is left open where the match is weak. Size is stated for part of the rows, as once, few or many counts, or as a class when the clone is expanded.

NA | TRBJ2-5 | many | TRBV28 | TGTGCCAGCAGTCAGGGGTCAGGGGACCAAGAGACCCAGTACTTC | CASSQGSGDQETQYF
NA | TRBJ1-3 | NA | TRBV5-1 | TGCGCCAGCAGCGACGGGACCGCTGGAAACACCATATATTTT | CASSDGTAGNTIYF
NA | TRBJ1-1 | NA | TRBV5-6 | TGTGCCAGCAGCTTGGGACAAATGAACACTGAAGCTTTCTTT | CASSLGQMNTEAFF
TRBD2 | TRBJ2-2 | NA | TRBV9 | TGTGCCAGCAGCGTAGAACTAGCGGGCACCGGGGAGCTGTTTTTT | CASSVELAGTGELFF
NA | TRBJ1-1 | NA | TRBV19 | TGTGCCACCAACCGCGGGGGTACCACTGAAGCTTTCTTT | CATNRGGTTEAFF
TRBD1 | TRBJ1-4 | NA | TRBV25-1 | TGTGCCAGCAGTCAGGGGGGGGACGAAAAACTGTTTTTT | CASSQGGDEKLFF
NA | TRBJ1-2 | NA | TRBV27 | TGTGCCAGCAGTTTTGCGGTCCCCACGCGCTATGGCTACACCTTC | CASSFAVPTRYGYTF
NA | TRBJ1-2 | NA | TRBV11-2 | TGTGCCAGCAGCCTGGCGGGAGATCTTGATGGCTACACCTTC | CASSLAGDLDGYTF
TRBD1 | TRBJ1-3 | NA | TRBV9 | TGTGCCAGCAGCCGGGACAGGGTAGGGGCGGTTGGAAACACCATATATTTT | CASSRDRVGAVGNTIYF
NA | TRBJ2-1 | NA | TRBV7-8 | TGTGCCAGCAGCGGGGGGCCCTCCTACAATGAGCAGTTCTTC | CASSGGPSYNEQFF
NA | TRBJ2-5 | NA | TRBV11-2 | TGTGCCAGCAGCCCCTTGTGGCAGCAAGAGACCCAGTACTTC | CASSPLWQQETQYF
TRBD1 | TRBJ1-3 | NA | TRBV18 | TGTGCCAGCTCACCAAAGGGACAGGGGGCAAACACCATATATTTT | CASSPKGQGANTIYF
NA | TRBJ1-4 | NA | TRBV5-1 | TGCGCCAGCAGCCCAAGGAGCTCTAATGAAAAACTGTTTTTT | CASSPRSSNEKLFF
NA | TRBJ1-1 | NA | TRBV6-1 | TGTGCCAGCAGTGAAGCGAAGGGGTGGGTGAACACTGAAGCTTTCTTT | CASSEAKGWVNTEAFF
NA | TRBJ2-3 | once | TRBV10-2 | TGCGCCAGCCGGCGACGCCGAGATACGCAGTATTTT | CASRRRRDTQYF
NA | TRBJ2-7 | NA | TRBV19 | TGTGCCAGTAGTAGAGGACAGAAAACCTACGAGCAGTACTTC | CASSRGQKTYEQYF
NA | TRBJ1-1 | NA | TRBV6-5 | TGTGCCAGCAGTTATTGGGCCCTAAACGAGAACACTGAAGCTTTCTTT | CASSYWALNENTEAFF
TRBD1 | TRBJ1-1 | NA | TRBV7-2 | TGTGCCAGCAGCTTATCGACAGGGGGCACACTAGCTTTCTTT | CASSLSTGGTLAFF
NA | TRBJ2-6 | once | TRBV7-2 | TGTGCCAGCAGCTTAGGGGGCTCTGGGGCCAACGTCCTGACTTTC | CASSLGGSGANVLTF
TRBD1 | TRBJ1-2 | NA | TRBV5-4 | TGTGCCAGCATGTCCGGGACAGGGAACTATGGCTACACCTTC | CASMSGTGNYGYTF
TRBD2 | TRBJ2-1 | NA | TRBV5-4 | TGTGCCAGCAGCTTGTGGGCAGGGACTACTAACAATGAGCAGTTCTTC | CASSLWAGTTNNEQFF
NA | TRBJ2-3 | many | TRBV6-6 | TGTGCCAGCAGCCGACTGGGGGGCACAGATACGCAGTATTTT | CASSRLGGTDTQYF
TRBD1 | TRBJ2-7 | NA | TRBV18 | TGTGCCAGCTCACCTGGGACAGTTACCTACGAGCAGTACTTC | CASSPGTVTYEQYF
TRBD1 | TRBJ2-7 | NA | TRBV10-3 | TGTGCCATCAGTGGTTCGGGACAGGGGTACTACGAGCAGTACTTC | CAISGSGQGYYEQYF
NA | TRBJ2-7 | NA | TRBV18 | TGTGCCAGCTCGGTTAGCCACAGGAACAACTACGAGCAGTACTTC | CASSVSHRNNYEQYF
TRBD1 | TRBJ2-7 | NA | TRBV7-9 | TGTGCCAGCAGCCCCCGCCAGGGACAGGGGGACGAGCAGTACTTC | CASSPRQGQGDEQYF
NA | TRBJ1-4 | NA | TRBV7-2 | TGTGCCAGCAGCTTTGCAGGGAATGTTGAAAAACTGTTTTTT | CASSFAGNVEKLFF
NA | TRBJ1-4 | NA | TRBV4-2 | TGTGCCAGCAGCTTAAGCCGGGAAAAACTGTTTTTT | CASSLSREKLFF
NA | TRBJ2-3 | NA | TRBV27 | TGTGCCAGCAGTTTGGAGCAGAGCACAGATACGCAGTATTTT | CASSLEQSTDTQYF
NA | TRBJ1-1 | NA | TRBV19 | TGTGCCACCCAGGATCCTGGGATGAACACTGAAGCTTTCTTT | CATQDPGMNTEAFF
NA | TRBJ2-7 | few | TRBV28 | TGTGCCAGCAGTTTTAACGGCTGGGAAACCTACGAGCAGTACTTC | CASSFNGWETYEQYF
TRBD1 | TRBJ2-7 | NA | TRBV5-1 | TGCGCCAGCAGCCAAGGACAGGGGGCTGGGGAGCAGTACTTC | CASSQGQGAGEQYF
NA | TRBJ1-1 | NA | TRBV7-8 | TGTGCCAGCCGAGGGCAGATGAACACTGAAGCTTTCTTT | CASRGQMNTEAFF
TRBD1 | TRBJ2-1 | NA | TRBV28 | TGTGCCAGCAGTTCTCACAGGGGGCAAACCTACAATGAGCAGTTCTTC | CASSSHRGQTYNEQFF
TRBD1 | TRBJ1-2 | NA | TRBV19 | TGTGCCAGTAGTCCGCCGGACAGGGATACCTATGGCTACACCTTC | CASSPPDRDTYGYTF
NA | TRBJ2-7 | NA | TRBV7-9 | TGTGCCAGCAGCTTAGAGTATGACGTAGCCTACGAGCAGTACTTC | CASSLEYDVAYEQYF
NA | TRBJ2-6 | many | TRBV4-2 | TGTGCCAGCAGCCAATCGACGTGGGACTCTGGGGCCAACGTCCTGACTTTC | CASSQSTWDSGANVLTF
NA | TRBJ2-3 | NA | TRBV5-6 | TGTGCCAGCAGCCCCCTCGGCGGGAGCACAGATACGCAGTATTTT | CASSPLGGSTDTQYF
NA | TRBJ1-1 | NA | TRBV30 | TGTGCCTGGAGTGACGTCAGAGGATGGGGCAACACTGAAGCTTTCTTT | CAWSDVRGWGNTEAFF
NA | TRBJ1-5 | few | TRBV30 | TGTGCCTGGAGTTCGGGGCAGAATAGCAATCAGCCCCAGCATTTT | CAWSSGQNSNQPQHF
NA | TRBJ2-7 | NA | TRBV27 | TGTGCCAGCAGCTCTCGAGAGAGTTTCTCCTACGAGCAGTACTTC | CASSSRESFSYEQYF